The 32 T cell receptor beta chains in this list originate from one sample, sequenced in a study of identical twins (dated by TCRdb to about 2016). Library construction relied on 5' RACE. TCRdb shows the sequencer as Illumina HiSeq 2000. The public reads were reprocessed in TCRdb via fastp at Q25 and MiXCR, keeping in-frame beta chains. Each entry merges the rows of one CDR3 protein and shows their most common DNA and genes. The sample table shows about 530,000 distinct CDR3 sequences, and 20% to 25% are seen once. The leading ten clones occupy approximately 0.52% of the sample. The sample also formed part of further work on yellow fever vaccine responses in identical twins.

The sample taken for sequencing was CD4+ T cells sorted from blood. The receptors stem from a woman in her late teens or twenties in good health.

This sequence joins TRBV2 and TRBJ2-5; possibly TRBD2 for D (5 bases). There are 17 residues in the CDR3. The V gene's germline CDR1 is SNHLY and CDR2 FYNNEI. V shed 4 bases and J shed 4 bases, with 22 bases lying between them. CDR3 residues: CASSVSAPGSFRETQYF. CDR3 nucleotide sequence: TGTGCCAGCAGTGTTTCTGCCCCGGGGTCTTTTCGAGAGACCCAGTACTTC.

This clonotype appeared a few times. The chain joins TRBV3-1 to TRBJ2-1; no definite D call. The CDR3 extends over 15 amino acids. V gave up 0 bases and J gave up 0 bases, with 6 bases separating them. CDR1 is LGHDT, CDR2 YNNKEL, per germline (reference sequence). The CDR3 DNA reads TGTGCCAGCAGCCAAGACACGAGCTCCTACAATGAGCAGTTCTTC. This sequence encodes CASSQDTSSYNEQFF.

The chain combines TRBV5-1 with TRBJ2-5; 7 bases map to TRBD1. The CDR3 is 16 amino acids. The V and J ends lost 4 bases and 4 bases, in that order; junction bases with no gene match: 13. From germline, CDR1 is SGHRS and CDR2 YFSETQ. The CDR3 protein is CASSMNSAGGGETQYF. The CDR3 nucleotides are TGCGCCAGCAGCATGAATTCTGCAGGGGGTGGAGAGACCCAGTACTTC.

The rearrangement joins TRBV5-1 to TRBJ2-3; 13 bases align to TRBD2. CDR1 SGHRS and CDR2 YFSETQ come from the germline V gene. With 3 bases clipped from V and 4 bases from J, the junction kept 5 bases outside the gene matches. The CDR3 extends over 16 amino acids. The CDR3, as DNA: TGCGCCAGCAGCTCGACCACTAGCGGGGGGGCAGATACGCAGTATTTT. Translated, it gives CASSSTTSGGADTQYF. Drawing the rest from reference TRBV5-1 and TRBJ2-3, the complete variable domain is KAGVTQTPRYLIKTRGQQVTLSCSPISGHRSVSWYQQTPGQGLQFLFEYFSETQRNKGNFPGRFSGRQFSNSRSEMNVSTLELGDSALYLCASSSTTSGGADTQYFGPGTRLTVL.

This chain connects TRBV11-2 to TRBJ2-1; TRBD2 agrees at 7 bases. V was pared by 3 bases and J by 2 bases, with 4 bases of the junction left unmatched. From germline, CDR1 is SGHAT and CDR2 FQNNGV. The CDR3 extends over 15 amino acids. The CDR3 bases are TGTGCCAGCAGCTTTATAGGACTAGCCTACAATGAGCAGTTCTTC. Residues: CASSFIGLAYNEQFF.

There are many counts of this clonotype. The chain employs TRBV18 and TRBJ1-1; D unresolved. This CDR3 comprises 13 residues. Germline V gives CDR1 KGHSH, CDR2 LQKENI. The V and J ends lost 1 base and 2 bases respectively, with 5 bases between them. In DNA, the CDR3 is TGTGCCAGCTCACCACAAGCTAACACTGAAGCTTTCTTT. Protein: CASSPQANTEAFF.

The rearrangement links TRBV12-3 or TRBV12-4 to TRBJ1-4, with 9 bases identical to TRBD1. This CDR3 region has 18 residues. V lost 6 bases and J lost 7; bases outside the gene matches: 18. As DNA, the CDR3 is TGTGCCAGCAGCCGACGCCGGACAGGGGCCCTGGCCAGTGAAAAACTGTTTTTT. It is translated as CASSRRRTGALASEKLFF.

This clonotype appeared a few times. This rearrangement joins TRBV7-8 to TRBJ2-7; 12 bases match TRBD2. The CDR3 contains 15 residues. Germline lookup yields CDR1 SGHVS and CDR2 FQNEAQ. The V segment lost 1 base and the J segment 9 bases; nucleotides outside the gene matches: 7. The CDR3 DNA follows: TGTGCCAGCAGCTTAGAAGCTAGCGGGAGGGCCGTGCAGTACTTC. As protein: CASSLEASGRAVQYF. The full variable domain, rest sourced from reference TRBV7-8 and TRBJ2-7, is GAGVSQSPRYKVAKRGQDVALRCDPISGHVSLFWYQQALGQGPEFLTYFQNEAQLDKSGLPSDRFFAERPEGSVSTLKIQRTQQEDSAVYLCASSLEASGRAVQYFGPGTRLTVT.

This clonotype turned up a few times. The J gene is TRBJ1-2, the V gene TRBV12-3 or TRBV12-4, with a tentative D call TRBD1 (6 bases). The length of the CDR3 is 15 residues. The V end lost 4 bases, the J end lost 4 bases, and 16 bases lay between the germline ends. CDR3 loop: CASSSGGGLLYGYTF. In nucleotides, the CDR3 is TGTGCCAGCAGTTCCGGAGGGGGGCTTCTCTATGGCTACACCTTC.

The chain recombines TRBV5-1 with TRBJ2-5, with D perhaps TRBD1 (5 bases). The CDR3 length is 16 residues. Germline assignment: CDR1 SGHRS and CDR2 YFSETQ. Between the trimmed V and J ends, which lost 0 bases and 5 bases, there was a span of 17 bases. CDR3 protein: CASSLGPLSQGETQYF. CDR3 nucleotides: TGCGCCAGCAGCTTGGGTCCACTTAGCCAGGGCGAGACCCAGTACTTC.

This clonotype turned up a few times. CDR3 region: CASSQEDSLYPDTQYF. CDR3 DNA: TGTGCCAGCAGCCAAGAAGACAGCCTCTACCCAGATACGCAGTATTTT. The chain combines TRBV14 with TRBJ2-3; D might be TRBD1 (5 bases). The CDR3 is 16 residues long. Between the trimmed V and J ends, which lost 0 bases and 4 bases, there was a span of 14 bases. In germline, CDR1 is SGHDN, CDR2 FVKESK.

This clonotype was recorded a few times. The genes are TRBV5-1 and TRBJ2-7; 7 bases are a match to TRBD2. In germline, CDR1 is SGHRS, CDR2 YFSETQ. The CDR3 sequence is 17 residues long. The V segment lost 4 bases and the J segment 5 bases; nucleotides outside the gene matches: 18. The CDR3 spells CASSITKVAGDGHEQYF. CDR3 bases: TGCGCCAGCAGCATCACCAAGGTTGCGGGAGATGGACACGAGCAGTACTTC.

On this clonotype itself: A junction boundary mismatches the germline segment, possibly from a read error. The chain couples TRBV23-1 to TRBJ2-5, with 9 bases that match TRBD1. TRBV23-1 is noted as an ORF with a role that remains uncertain. The CDR3 extends over 14 amino acids. The CDR3 loop reads CASSQSSATGTGKF. In DNA form, the CDR3 reads TGCGCCAGCAGTCAATCCTCGGCCACCGGGACAGGGAAATTC.

This clonotype was seen just once. The chain uses TRBV2 and TRBJ1-3; D perhaps matches TRBD1 (6 bases). V lost 6 bases and J lost 3, with 9 bases in between. The CDR3 is 13 residues long. Germline V CDR1 and CDR2: SNHLY, FYNNEI. CDR3 sequence: CASRAGVGNTIYF. The CDR3 coding sequence is TGTGCCAGCAGAGCAGGGGTTGGAAACACCATATATTTT. The variable domain in full, completed from reference TRBV2 and TRBJ1-3, reads EPEVTQTPSHQVTQMGQEVILRCVPISNHLYFYWYRQILGQKVEFLVSFYNNEISEKSEIFDDQFSVERPDGSNFTLKIRSTKLEDSAMYFCASRAGVGNTIYFGEGSWLTVV.

The V gene is TRBV5-1, the J gene TRBJ2-5; TRBD2 matches at 8 bases. The junction had 6 bases not matched to a gene; V was cut back by 7 bases and J by 1 base. Germline V CDR1 and CDR2: SGHRS, YFSETQ. This CDR3 is 14 amino acids long. CDR3 DNA: TGCGCCAGCGCTTGGCGGGAGGTCCAAGAGACCCAGTACTTC. This encodes CASAWREVQETQYF.

The V gene is TRBV6-5, the J gene TRBJ2-3; no clear D gene. V lost 4 bases to trimming and J lost 1 base, with 18 bases between them. The length of the CDR3 is 17 residues. Germline CDR1 is MNHEY and CDR2 is SVGAGI. Written as DNA, the CDR3 is TGTGCCAGCAGTTCCGGCCGAACCATTCCCCGCACAGATACGCAGTATTTT. This encodes CASSSGRTIPRTDTQYF.

This sequence joins TRBV20-1 and TRBJ2-6, with TRBD2 matching over 10 bases. With V trimmed by 2 bases and J by 2 bases, 12 bases remained unmatched. The length of the CDR3 is 19 residues. From germline, CDR1 is DFQATT and CDR2 SNEGSKA (reference sequence). In DNA form, the CDR3 reads TGCAGTGCTAGAAGGACCGCCCTAGCGGGAGACCCTGGGGCCAACGTCCTGACTTTC. This codes for CSARRTALAGDPGANVLTF.

The chain is built from TRBV14 and TRBJ2-7, with D perhaps being TRBD1 or TRBD2 (5 bases each). The CDR3 is 15 residues long. In germline, CDR1 is SGHDN, CDR2 FVKESK. V was pared by 5 bases and J by 3 bases, with 17 bases between. The CDR3 is CASSTPRDGIYEQYF. CDR3 DNA: TGTGCCAGCAGCACTCCCCGGGACGGAATCTACGAGCAGTACTTC. Looking up the rest from reference TRBV14 and TRBJ2-7 gives the full variable domain: EAGVTQFPSHSVIEKGQTVTLRCDPISGHDNLYWYRRVMGKEIKFLLHFVKESKQDESGMPNNRFLAERTGGTYSTLKVQPAELEDSGVYFCASSTPRDGIYEQYFGPGTRLTVT.

This chain connects TRBV3-1 to TRBJ1-2, with TRBD1 as a possible D gene (5 bases). Trimming removed 5 bases at V and 4 bases at J, with 20 bases between. Germline V gene data show CDR1 as LGHDT and CDR2 as YNNKEL (reference sequence). CDR3 length: 16 residues. Here the CDR3 DNA reads TGTGCCAGCAGCTTGGGAGGGGCCCCTAACCCCTATGGCTACACCTTC. Encoded protein: CASSLGGAPNPYGYTF.

The rearrangement links TRBV5-1 to TRBJ2-7, with a weak D call TRBD2 (5 bases). This CDR3 is 14 amino acids long. Trimming pared 5 bases from V and 2 bases from J, leaving 14 bases between. Per germline, CDR1 SGHRS and CDR2 YFSETQ. The CDR3 DNA reads as TGCGCCAGCAGGAAGGAGACGGGAACCTACGAGCAGTACTTC. Translating it yields CASRKETGTYEQYF.

V and J are TRBV6-5 and TRBJ2-3; 9 bases map to TRBD2. Trimming at V came to 4 bases and at J to 1 base, leaving 3 bases not matched to a gene. Germline values: CDR1 MNHEY, CDR2 SVGAGI. The CDR3 totals 15 residues. The CDR3 DNA is TGTGCCAGCAGTTTGAGGACTAGCGGCACAGATACGCAGTATTTT. This translates into CASSLRTSGTDTQYF.

This clonotype was counted only a few times. The CDR3 nucleotides read TGTGCCATCAGTGGGACTAGCGGGGGCAGCTACAATGAGCAGTTCTTC. This gives the protein CAISGTSGGSYNEQFF. The chain is built from TRBV10-3 and TRBJ2-1; TRBD2 matches at 13 bases. Germline V lookup: CDR1 ENHRY, CDR2 SYGVKD. This CDR3 has 16 amino acids. Trimming at V came to 4 bases and at J to 3 bases, leaving 3 bases not matched to a gene.

CDR3 in DNA: TGCAGTGCTCCCAATTTAGCGGCTCACACCGGGGAGCTGTTTTTT. Translation gives CSAPNLAAHTGELFF. J is TRBJ2-2 and V is TRBV20-1; maybe TRBD2 (6 bases). Germline CDR1 is DFQATT and CDR2 is SNEGSKA (reference sequence). This CDR3 has 15 residues. Trimming removed 5 bases at V and 3 bases at J, with 16 bases between.

This clonotype was observed a handful of times. The V gene is TRBV28, the J gene TRBJ1-2; 8 bases are a match to TRBD1. Losses at the gene ends were 4 bases for V and 1 base for J; bases not matched to a gene: 5. The germline V gene encodes CDR1 MDHEN and CDR2 SYDVKM. CDR3 length: 15 amino acids. The CDR3 region has the DNA TGTGCCAGCAGTTCCCGTGGACAGGGTAACTATGGCTACACCTTC. This translates into CASSSRGQGNYGYTF.

J is TRBJ1-2 and V is TRBV15, with 8 bases lining up with TRBD1. The V and J ends lost 3 bases and 4 bases, in that order; junction bases with no gene match: 4. Germline V gene data show CDR1 as LNHNV and CDR2 as YYDKDF (reference sequence). This CDR3 comprises 14 residues. CDR3 amino acids: CATSRRQGFYGYTF. Written as DNA, the CDR3 is TGTGCCACCAGCAGGCGACAGGGGTTCTATGGCTACACCTTC.

The V call is TRBV2, the J call TRBJ2-2; D gene uncertain. The CDR3 is 14 amino acids. Germline V gene data show CDR1 as SNHLY and CDR2 as FYNNEI. With 1 base removed from V and 2 bases from J, the gap between germline ends came to 5 bases. The CDR3 protein is CASSEVRNTGELFF. The DNA of the CDR3 is TGTGCCAGCAGTGAAGTTAGAAACACCGGGGAGCTGTTTTTT.

The J gene is TRBJ2-1, the V gene TRBV6-1; either TRBD1 or TRBD2 may supply D (6 bases each). This CDR3 is 17 amino acids long. Germline CDR1 and CDR2: MNHNS and SASEGT. V gave up 5 bases and J gave up 5 bases, with 22 bases separating them. CDR3 nucleotide sequence: TGTGCCAGCAGTCGCAGACTAGTCCAAGAGGGGGACAATGAGCAGTTCTTC. Its protein is CASSRRLVQEGDNEQFF.

Only a few counts were recorded for this clonotype. This sequence joins TRBV12-3 or TRBV12-4 and TRBJ2-7, with TRBD1 identical over 11 bases. The CDR3 sequence is 14 residues long. J lost 6 bases, V lost 6 bases, and 7 bases had no gene match. CDR3 sequence: CASSHGQGAREQYF. The CDR3 DNA sequence: TGTGCCAGCAGCCATGGACAGGGGGCGCGCGAGCAGTACTTC.

This clonotype was counted a few times. This chain links TRBV15 with TRBJ2-7, with 7 bases aligning to TRBD1. V dropped 1 base and J dropped 5; count of bases not matched to a gene: 8. Germline assignment: CDR1 LNHNV and CDR2 YYDKDF (reference sequence). This CDR3 is built from 15 residues. The CDR3 sequence is CATSRGTGESHEQYF. As DNA, the CDR3 is TGTGCCACCAGCAGAGGAACAGGGGAGTCCCACGAGCAGTACTTC. Variable domain in full (rest from reference TRBV15 and TRBJ2-7): DAMVIQNPRYQVTQFGKPVTLSCSQTLNHNVMYWYQQKSSQAPKLLFHYYDKDFNNEADTPDNFQSRRPNTSFCFLDIRSPGLGDTAMYLCATSRGTGESHEQYFGPGTRLTVT.

The V and J genes are TRBV20-1 and TRBJ1-1; a weak D match, TRBD1 (6 bases). CDR3 size: 14 residues. Trimming shortened V by 3 bases and J by 1 base, and 12 bases separated the two germline ends. Germline V gene lookup returns CDR1 DFQATT and CDR2 SNEGSKA (reference sequence). The CDR3: CSASTGHPNTEAFF. CDR3 DNA: TGCAGTGCTAGCACAGGGCATCCGAACACTGAAGCTTTCTTT.

This clonotype was counted only a few times. The chain links TRBV12-3 or TRBV12-4 to TRBJ1-1; no clear D gene. V was trimmed by 1 base and J by 10 bases, leaving 13 bases between them. CDR3 length: 13 residues. The CDR3 DNA is TGTGCCAGCAGTTTAGGGGATTATTCTGGAGCTTTCTTT. Translation gives CASSLGDYSGAFF.

In this sample, this clonotype turned up a few times. V and J are TRBV12-3 or TRBV12-4 and TRBJ1-1, with TRBD1 identical over 8 bases. There are 11 residues in the CDR3. Trimming cost V 2 bases and J 11 bases; bases outside gene matches: 1. The CDR3, as DNA: TGTGCCAGCAGTTTAAACAGGGGGGCTTTCTTT. Translated: CASSLNRGAFF.